This TCR beta chain was found in a study of identical twins (dated by TCRdb to about 2016). Regarding the complete study: TCR alpha and beta repertoires from monozygotic twins, unrelated adults of various ages and cord blood were deep-sequenced to test whether fetal clonotypes persist. To rule out contamination, replicate twin experiments were performed at different times with different library preparation protocols.

The library relied on 5' RACE. Sequencer: Illumina HiSeq 2000. A universal primer binding site was added through template switching, and the final cDNA carried a unique molecular identifier so that TCR cDNA molecules could be counted accurately. Specific primers in the conserved constant-segment region were used to synthesize first-strand cDNA for the TCR alpha and beta chains. To control for contamination, each cDNA library was double barcoded with a SMART-Mk sample barcode plus Illumina barcodes. Two successive PCR steps introduced TruSeq adapter sequences along with Illumina sample barcodes. The Illumina HiSeq platform was used with custom primers to sequence TCR alpha and beta cDNA libraries. Regarding the original processing steps: Raw reads were processed with MiGEC to extract unique molecular identifiers, and MiXCR was used to determine CDR3 positions. Recombination models were inferred per individual with the repgenHMM and IGoR tools using an EM algorithm. The tcR package in R was used for shared clonotype analysis, with sharing normalized by the product of cloneset sizes. Out-of-frame nonproductive sequences were analyzed to study raw recombination free of thymic and clonal selection effects. TCRdb trimmed the raw reads at Q25, called clones with MiXCR and kept productive beta chains. CDR3 protein sequences are deduplicated, and each keeps its most common genes and DNA. TCRdb's processing, not the authors' own work, is the source of the V and J calls. This sample is represented by about 430,000 distinct CDR3 sequences; 18% of them were singletons. 12% of the sample comes from the top ten.

Via the germline V gene (reference sequence), CDR1 is DFQATT and CDR2 SNEGSKA. The CDR3 spans 17 residues, from the cysteine through the phenylalanine. The retained sequence is limited to the CDR3, 51 bases, with the frame set at the first base. Ends trimmed: V by 1 base, J by 0 bases; bases unmatched to a gene: 10. This clonotype was observed many times. This receptor's antigen is unknown. One base away there is no much larger clone; base qualities are not given. Summary of the overall study and its limitations: Because the same donors could not be followed over many years, the conclusions relied on cross-sectional statistical analysis. Compared with coincidental sharing between unrelated individuals, out-of-frame TCR alpha sequences shared between twins showed an excess of sequences with low generation probability. Excess twin sharing in beta out-of-frame sequences was weaker because fewer shared sequences lowered the signal-to-noise ratio. Zero-insertion analyses could be partly confounded by invariant T cells such as MAIT and iNKT, although diverse VJ usage argued against such confounding for most clonotypes. Fewer insertions were carried by abundant cord blood beta clonotypes, a similar but weaker trend appeared in young adult naive repertoires, and no such trend appeared in memory repertoires. Out-of-frame TCR alpha sharing in monozygotic twins was systematically underestimated by recombination models, whereas sharing between unrelated individuals was in agreement with the recombination models.

Every donor in the study was a healthy Caucasian. The researchers also sequenced three unrelated adults who were not twins: a male aged 18 to 30, a male aged 50 to 60, and a female aged 50 to 60. Miltenyi CD45RO+ enrichment and human naive T-cell isolation kits were used to isolate memory (CD45RO+) and naive T cells from PBMC. The chain joins TRBV20-1 to TRBJ2-3; 7 of the junction bases match TRBD1. This clonotype was obtained from a man over 45 in good health. Specimen: naive T cells sorted from blood. The sample's cell subset or site label, in plain terms: cells isolated with a human naive T-cell isolation kit. The nucleotide sequence reads TGCAGTGCTAGAGGGCCACACAGGGGACGCAGCACAGATACGCAGTATTTT. This yields the protein CSARGPHRGRSTDTQYF.